This entry is about one T cell receptor beta chain. Its antigen is not known. CDR3-region Arm-PCR and iRepertoire HTBI primers produced the TCR beta libraries. TCRdb re-derived calls from the multiplex PCR reads in MiXCR, one entry per CDR3 protein. The sample lists hundreds of thousands of distinct CDR3 sequences, roughly a sixth seen once, with just under 30% in the top ten. This sample was taken from a study of regulatory T cells in long-lasting Graves disease. Study-level points and caveats: The TCR repertoire of persistent Graves' patients was less diverse than that of newly diagnosed ones. It was in persistent disease that TRBV28, TRBJ1-2 and TRBJ2-5 were favored.

The junction had 7 bases not matched to a gene; V was cut back by 0 bases and J by 6 bases. The germline gives CDR1 SGHRS, CDR2 YFSETQ. The CDR3 runs 16 residues. Time point described: newly diagnosed GD, antithyroid drugs for less than 3 months. After RNA was extracted from PBMCs, the TCR library was made from it. This sample also appeared in a second study, on T cells in Graves' hyperthyroidism and ophthalmopathy. That paper notes: Together with thyroid ultrasound, orbital computed tomography, serum thyroxine and TRAb, clinical symptoms were used for diagnoses.

The material sequenced was peripheral blood mononuclear cells (PBMCs), taken at new diagnosis, from a patient treated with antithyroid drugs. This receptor was obtained from a man between 40 and 49 years old with Graves disease. This chain connects TRBV5-1 to TRBJ2-7, with 12 bases fitting TRBD1. The CDR3 DNA follows: TGCGCCAGCAGCTTGGTATCCGGGACAGGGGGCCCCGAGCAGTACTTC. Its translation: CASSLVSGTGGPEQYF.